This T cell receptor beta chain was obtained from a study of cytomegalovirus exposure and HLA in healthy donors. Study-level information: When 398 donors were genotyped, roughly 82% of them were found to fall in the Caucasian-associated ancestry cluster.

CDR3 length: 17 amino acids. Germline V lookup: CDR1 SGHNT, CDR2 YYREEE (reference sequence). V lost 0 bases to trimming and J lost 6 bases; unmatched junction nucleotides: 10. Regarding this clone: Its specificity is unknown.

PCR involved 60 Vbeta and 13 Jbeta primers. Here immunoSEQ multiplex PCR was the method, and the copy in TCRdb shows in-frame clones only, minus some. The table lists 100,000 to 150,000 clones, about 80% of them singletons. Study-level findings and limits: HLA allele associations emerged for around 16,000 TCR beta sequences in a later analysis, at 0.05 false discovery rate.

This TCR derives from a woman aged 45-65 years in good health and CMV-seronegative. Input material: PBMCs. The rearrangement uses TRBV5-4 and TRBJ2-7; 12 bases match TRBD2. The CDR3 loop is CASSLGGSAGLAGEQYF. In DNA, the CDR3 is TGTGCCAGCAGCTTGGGAGGCAGCGCGGGACTAGCGGGCGAGCAGTACTTC.